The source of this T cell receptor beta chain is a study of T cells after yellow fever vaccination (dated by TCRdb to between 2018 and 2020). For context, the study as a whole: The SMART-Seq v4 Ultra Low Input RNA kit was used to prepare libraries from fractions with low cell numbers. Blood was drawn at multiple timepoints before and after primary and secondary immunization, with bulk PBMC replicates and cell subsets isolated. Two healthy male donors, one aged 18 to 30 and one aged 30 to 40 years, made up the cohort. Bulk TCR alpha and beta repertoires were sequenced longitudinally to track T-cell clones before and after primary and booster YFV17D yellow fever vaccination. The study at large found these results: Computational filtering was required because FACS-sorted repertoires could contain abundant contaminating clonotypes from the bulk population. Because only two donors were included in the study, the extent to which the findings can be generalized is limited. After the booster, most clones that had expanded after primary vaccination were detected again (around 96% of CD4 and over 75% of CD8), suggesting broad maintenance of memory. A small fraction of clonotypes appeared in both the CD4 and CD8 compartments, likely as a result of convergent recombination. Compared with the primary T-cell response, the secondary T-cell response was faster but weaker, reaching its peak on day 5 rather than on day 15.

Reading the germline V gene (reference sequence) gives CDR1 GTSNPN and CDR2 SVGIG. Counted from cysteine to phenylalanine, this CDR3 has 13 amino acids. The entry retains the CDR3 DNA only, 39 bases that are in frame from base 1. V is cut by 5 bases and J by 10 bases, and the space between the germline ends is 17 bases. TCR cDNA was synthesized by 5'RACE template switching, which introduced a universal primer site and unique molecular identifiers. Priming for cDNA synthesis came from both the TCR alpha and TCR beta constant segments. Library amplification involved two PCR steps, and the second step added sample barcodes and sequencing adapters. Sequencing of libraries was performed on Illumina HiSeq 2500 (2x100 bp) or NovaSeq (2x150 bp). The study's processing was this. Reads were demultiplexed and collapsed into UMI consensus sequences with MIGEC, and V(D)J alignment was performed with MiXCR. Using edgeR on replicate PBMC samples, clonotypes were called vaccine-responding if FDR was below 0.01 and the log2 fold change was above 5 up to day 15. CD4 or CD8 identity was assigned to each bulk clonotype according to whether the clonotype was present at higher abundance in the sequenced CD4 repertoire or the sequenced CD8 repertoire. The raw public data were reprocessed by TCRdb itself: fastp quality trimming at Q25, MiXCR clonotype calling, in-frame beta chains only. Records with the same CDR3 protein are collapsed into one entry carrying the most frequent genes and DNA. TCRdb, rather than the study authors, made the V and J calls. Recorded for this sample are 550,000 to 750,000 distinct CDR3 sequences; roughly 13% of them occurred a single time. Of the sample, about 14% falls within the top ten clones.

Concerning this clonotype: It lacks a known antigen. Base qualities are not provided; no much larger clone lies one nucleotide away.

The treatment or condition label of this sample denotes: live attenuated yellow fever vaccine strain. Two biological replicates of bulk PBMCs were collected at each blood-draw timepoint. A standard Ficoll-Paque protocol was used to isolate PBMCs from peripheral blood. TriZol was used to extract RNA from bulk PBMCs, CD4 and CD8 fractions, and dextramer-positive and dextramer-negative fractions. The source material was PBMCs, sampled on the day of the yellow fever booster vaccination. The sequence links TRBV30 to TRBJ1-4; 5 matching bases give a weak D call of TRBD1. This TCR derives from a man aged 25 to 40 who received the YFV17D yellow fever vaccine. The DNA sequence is TGTGCCTGGCGAGGGGCAGGGATGGGAAAACTGTTTTTT. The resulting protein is CAWRGAGMGKLFF.